This record covers a single T cell receptor (beta chain). Antigen specificity is unknown. At one of its ends the junction is not consistent with the germline gene, which may arise from a read error. The CDR3 loop spans 14 amino acids. From germline, CDR1 is SGHRS and CDR2 YFSETQ. This specimen comes from a study of tumor-infiltrating lymphocytes in primary liver carcinoma. General observations from the study: Top-250-clone fractions were significantly higher in tumors than in blood (p = 0.039). Merely about 7.5-25% of top clones occurred in all five tumor regions. Overlap between tumor regions exceeded overlap of tumor with adjacent tissue or blood.

Each 20-30 mg portion of unsorted bulk tissue served as the source for co-extraction of RNA and DNA. Histology found more than 75% viable tumor cells per sample. Production of TCR beta cDNA used approximately 0.55 ug total RNA together with a constant-region primer. ARM-PCR, slightly modified, supplied the TCR beta libraries through three nested multiplex PCR rounds. It was with TRBV1-TRBV30 forward primers and a C-beta reverse primer that the first two PCR rounds were run, at roughly 10 cycles each. TCRdb reprocessed the multiplex PCR reads via MiXCR and lists one record per CDR3 protein. This sample carries tens of thousands of distinct CDR3 sequences, approximately 70% of them seen once, and the ten largest clones take 15% to 20%.

Material: liver tumor tissue from sampling region 2. Subset specified: tumor region T2, inferior pole. V gene TRBV5-1 combines with J gene TRBJ2-5; D gene ambiguous. This sequence was found in a man aged 40-50 years with primary liver carcinoma and hepatitis B virus infection. The CDR3 sequence is CANSLITCSETQYF. Written as DNA, the CDR3 is TGCGCCAACAGCTTGATTACATGTTCAGAGACCCAGTACTTC.